Following are 28 T cell receptor beta chains from one sample sequenced in a study of T cells after yellow fever vaccination. TCRdb re-derived calls from the 5' RACE reads in MiXCR, one entry per CDR3 protein. The profile shows about 300,000 distinct CDR3 sequences, about 6.9% of them singletons. Material: PBMCs, obtained approximately 47 days after the first yellow fever vaccination. These receptors were taken from a man between 18 and 35 years old who received the YFV17D yellow fever vaccine.

The chain is built from TRBV7-7 and TRBJ2-7, with 7 bases aligning to TRBD1. Germline CDR1 reads SSHAT; CDR2 reads FNYEAQ (reference sequence). CDR3 length: 15 residues. CDR3 DNA sequence: TGTGCTAGCAGCTTGGTTCGACAGGGACGCTACGAGCAGTACGTC. Encoded protein: CASSLVRQGRYEQYV.

The V and J genes are TRBV4-1 and TRBJ2-4; D may be TRBD1 (7 bases). The CDR3 consists of 19 residues. The V gene lost 2 bases and the J gene lost 3 bases, with 23 bases spanning the gap. CDR1 and CDR2 (germline): MGHRA, YSYEKL. CDR3 loop: CASSQYQGEGEVVKNIQYF. The CDR3, as DNA: TGCGCCAGCAGCCAATACCAGGGGGAAGGGGAGGTGGTCAAAAACATTCAGTACTTC.

This clonotype was picked up many times. The chain's CDR3 is CASSTIVGELFF. The CDR3 DNA reads TGTGCCAGTTCGACTATAGTCGGGGAGCTGTTTTTT. The genes are TRBV12-3 or TRBV12-4 and TRBJ2-2; a weak D match, TRBD2 (5 bases). The CDR3 has 12 amino acids. The V gene lost 9 bases and the J gene lost 7 bases, with 12 bases spanning the gap.

A few counts support this clonotype. This sequence joins TRBV28 and TRBJ2-1; D is undetermined. Germline values: CDR1 MDHEN, CDR2 SYDVKM. The CDR3 extends over 10 amino acids. The V gene lost 6 bases and the J gene lost 8 bases, with 5 bases spanning the gap. This CDR3 is CASRKHEQFF. The CDR3 DNA reads as TGTGCCAGCAGAAAACATGAGCAGTTCTTC.

This clonotype occurred a few times. The CDR3 loop reads CASSSLTGTKNTDTQYF. The CDR3 DNA sequence: TGTGCCAGCTCATCCCTGACCGGGACTAAGAACACAGATACGCAGTATTTT. The rearrangement uses TRBV18 and TRBJ2-3, with 7 bases identical to TRBD2. The V gene end was trimmed by 5 bases and the J gene end by 2 bases; junction bases not matched to a gene: 13. The CDR3 length is 17 residues. The germline V gene has CDR1 KGHSH and CDR2 LQKENI. Full variable domain (missing parts from reference TRBV18 and TRBJ2-3): NAGVMQNPRHLVRRRGQEARLRCSPMKGHSHVYWYRQLPEEGLKFMVYLQKENIIDESGMPKERFSAEFPKEGPSILRIQQVVRGDSAAYFCASSSLTGTKNTDTQYFGPGTRLTVL.

The rearrangement links TRBV12-3 or TRBV12-4 to TRBJ2-7; D gene uncertain. The CDR3 runs 14 residues. The V and J ends lost 5 bases and 5 bases respectively, with 16 bases between them. CDR3 sequence: CASSPVRTIDEQYF. The CDR3 DNA reads as TGTGCCAGCAGTCCCGTCAGGACGATCGACGAGCAGTACTTC.

This clonotype has a count of ten or more. CDR3 sequence (DNA): TGCGCCAGCAGCTTGGTAGCGGCCACCGGGGAGCTGTTTTTT. Translated, it gives CASSLVAATGELFF. The V gene is TRBV5-1, the J gene TRBJ2-2, with D maybe TRBD2 (6 bases). Germline V lookup: CDR1 SGHRS, CDR2 YFSETQ. V was shortened by 0 bases and J by 4 bases, with 7 bases between the two germline ends. The CDR3 consists of 14 residues.

The rearrangement joins TRBV30 to TRBJ1-2; no reliable D call. Germline V CDR1 and CDR2: GTSNPN, SVGIG (reference sequence). This CDR3 comprises 12 residues. Trimming left V 0 bases short and J 8 bases short, with 10 bases between. This CDR3 reads CAWSVQYGGYTF. CDR3 nucleotides: TGTGCCTGGAGTGTACAATATGGGGGCTACACCTTC.

This chain uses TRBV7-9 with TRBJ2-3; D gene ambiguous. Trimming took 5 bases from V and 8 from J, leaving 14 bases between them. This CDR3 is 13 amino acids long. The germline CDR1 and CDR2 sequences are SEHNR and FQNEAQ (reference sequence). As DNA, the CDR3 is TGTGCCAGCAGCCTAAGTTATTTTGGTACGCAGTATTTT. Translated, it gives CASSLSYFGTQYF.

J is TRBJ2-3 and V is TRBV10-3; D perhaps matches TRBD1 (6 bases). The ends were cut back, 2 bases at V and 4 bases at J, with 25 bases in the middle. Germline lookup yields CDR1 ENHRY and CDR2 SYGVKD. This CDR3 comprises 19 residues. As DNA, the CDR3 is TGTGCCATCAGTGAGCCCAACCAGGCCAGGGGTAGGTCCCCAGATACGCAGTATTTT. Its translation is CAISEPNQARGRSPDTQYF.

This clonotype was seen a handful of times. V usage is TRBV20-1 and J usage is TRBJ1-5; no reliable D call. In germline, CDR1 is DFQATT, CDR2 SNEGSKA (reference sequence). The CDR3 runs to 13 residues. V lost 0 bases and J 6 bases, leaving 9 bases between the germline ends. CDR3 in amino acids: CSARDGGGQPQHF. The CDR3 nucleotides read TGCAGTGCTAGAGATGGAGGTGGTCAGCCCCAGCATTTT.

This clonotype was seen many times. The chain joins TRBV21-1 to TRBJ1-4. TRBV21-1 is a documented pseudogene. The CDR3 loop spans 10 amino acids. The CDR3 protein is CCDWDEKLFF. DNA of the CDR3: TGCTGTGATTGGGATGAAAAACTGTTTTTT.

The chain employs TRBV7-2 and TRBJ1-5; D is ambiguous. This CDR3 spans 14 amino acids. V lost 5 bases to trimming and J lost 1 base, with 9 bases between them. Looked up from germline, CDR1 is SGHTA and CDR2 is FQGNSA. Here the CDR3 DNA reads TGTGCCAGCAGCCAGAGAACAAGCAATCAGCCCCAGCATTTT. Translating it yields CASSQRTSNQPQHF.

V and J are TRBV10-3 and TRBJ1-1, with no clear D. The CDR3 totals 13 residues. Germline values: CDR1 ENHRY, CDR2 SYGVKD. Deletions cut 5 bases from V and 5 bases from J, with 12 bases between. Here the CDR3 reads CAISNREATEAFF. Written as DNA, the CDR3 is TGTGCCATCAGTAACCGGGAGGCGACTGAAGCTTTCTTT.

This clonotype was observed a handful of times. The chain couples TRBV3-1 to TRBJ2-3, with D maybe TRBD2 (7 bases). The CDR3 contains 14 residues. V was pared by 3 bases and J by 6 bases, with 13 bases between. Germline CDR1 is LGHDT and CDR2 is YNNKEL (reference sequence). CDR3: CASSQFGGPDTQYF. The CDR3 region has the DNA TGTGCCAGCAGCCAGTTCGGGGGGCCCGATACGCAGTATTTT.

This clonotype was detected many times. As DNA, the CDR3 is TGTGCCAGCAGTCTACAGATCGCGAACACCGGGGAGCTGTTTTTT. This encodes CASSLQIANTGELFF. The chain combines TRBV7-2 with TRBJ2-2; the D is unclear. The V end lost 6 bases, the J end lost 0 bases, and 11 bases lay between the germline ends. Germline V CDR1 and CDR2: SGHTA, FQGNSA. The CDR3 is 15 amino acids.

This clonotype was counted a few times. The chain uses TRBV4-3 and TRBJ2-4; 9 bases align to TRBD1. Germline CDR1 LGHNA, CDR2 YSLEER. Trimming removed 4 bases from V and 8 bases from J; junction bases left unmatched: 9. The CDR3 contains 15 residues. DNA of the CDR3: TGCGCCAGCAGCCTCAGGACAGGGGAGAGGGACATTCAGTACTTC. Protein sequence: CASSLRTGERDIQYF.

V usage is TRBV10-3 and J usage is TRBJ2-3, with D possibly matching TRBD2 (5 bases). Germline V gene sequence: CDR1 ENHRY, CDR2 SYGVKD. CDR3 length: 15 residues. V lost 3 bases and J 1 base, leaving 11 bases between the germline ends. CDR3 amino acids: CAISEREIRTDTQYF. The CDR3 DNA follows: TGTGCCATCAGTGAAAGGGAGATCCGCACAGATACGCAGTATTTT.

The CDR3 bases are TGTGCCAGCAGGGGCGAGCGGGGGGCTCCGTCAATGGAGCAGTTCTTC. This codes for CASRGERGAPSMEQFF. V usage is TRBV5-6 and J usage is TRBJ2-1; 9 bases are shared with TRBD2. The CDR3 covers 16 residues. The V gene end was trimmed by 5 bases and the J gene end by 10 bases; junction bases not matched to a gene: 16. CDR1 and CDR2 from the germline V gene are SGHDT and YYEEEE.

This clonotype was counted ten times or more. The rearrangement uses TRBV18 and TRBJ1-1; D is possibly TRBD1 (5 bases). Trimming took 4 bases from V and 10 from J, leaving 19 bases between them. Germline lookup yields CDR1 KGHSH and CDR2 LQKENI. This CDR3 comprises 14 residues. For the CDR3, the DNA is TGTGCCAGCTCACAGGACATAGTTGCGGATGGAGCTTTCTTT. This gives the protein CASSQDIVADGAFF.

The rearrangement joins TRBV12-3 or TRBV12-4 to TRBJ1-3; no reliable D call. This CDR3 has 15 residues. V lost 5 bases and J 2 bases, leaving 13 bases between the germline ends. Here the CDR3 DNA reads TGTGCCAGCAGTGTTAGTACCCTTCCTGGAAACACCATATATTTT. It encodes CASSVSTLPGNTIYF.

This clonotype was counted a few times. The rearrangement links TRBV19 to TRBJ2-7, with TRBD1 matching over 7 bases. Germline V gives CDR1 LNHDA, CDR2 SQIVND (reference sequence). CDR3 length: 14 amino acids. The ends lost 4 bases at V and 6 bases at J; junction bases unmatched: 9. Written as DNA, the CDR3 is TGTGCCAGTAGTACAACACAGGGGATTCGCGAGCAGTACTTC. This gives the protein CASSTTQGIREQYF.

The rearrangement joins TRBV4-1 to TRBJ2-7; D perhaps matches TRBD2 (6 bases). The ends were cut back, 0 bases at V and 2 bases at J, with 17 bases in the middle. The germline V gene encodes CDR1 MGHRA and CDR2 YSYEKL. The length of the CDR3 is 17 residues. The CDR3 region is CASSQDPGLLSAYEQYF. DNA for the CDR3: TGCGCCAGCAGCCAAGATCCGGGACTCCTCTCCGCCTACGAGCAGTACTTC.

This clonotype was counted many times. This chain uses TRBV28 with TRBJ1-5; D perhaps matches TRBD1 (6 bases). Germline CDR1 is MDHEN and CDR2 is SYDVKM. V lost 2 bases and J lost 3, with 11 bases in between. There are 15 residues in the CDR3. Written as DNA, the CDR3 is TGTGCCAGCAGTTTAGTCGACAGGCTCAATCAGCCCCAGCATTTT. It codes for CASSLVDRLNQPQHF.

This clonotype was counted at least ten times. The chain links TRBV10-3 to TRBJ2-5, with D unclear. This CDR3 spans 13 amino acids. The germline CDR1 and CDR2 sequences are ENHRY and SYGVKD. CDR3: CVKVRRPQETQYF. The CDR3, as DNA: TGTGTCAAAGTTCGGCGCCCCCAGGAGACCCAGTACTTC.

This clonotype has only a few counts. The chain links TRBV4-1 to TRBJ1-4; unclear D gene. Germline CDR1 and CDR2: MGHRA and YSYEKL. The CDR3 is 16 amino acids. Trimming stripped 1 base from V and 1 base from J, with 10 bases between. CDR3 residues: CASSQVARGTNEKLFF. DNA of the CDR3: TGCGCCAGCAGCCAAGTCGCCCGTGGAACTAATGAAAAACTGTTTTTT.

This clonotype was detected a few times. The V call is TRBV6-2 or TRBV6-3, the J call TRBJ1-2; possible D gene TRBD1, 5 bases. The CDR3 runs to 11 residues. The V gene lost 6 bases and the J gene lost 7 bases, with 9 bases spanning the gap. Germline V gene lookup returns CDR1 MNHEY and CDR2 SVGEGT. The CDR3 region has the DNA TGTGCCAGCAGCCAGGGCGGTGGCTACACCTTC. Translating gives CASSQGGGYTF.

This clonotype was found a few times. In nucleotides, the CDR3 is TGCGCCAGCAGCCAAGGCCTCACAGATACGCAGTATTTT. Translating gives CASSQGLTDTQYF. The chain couples TRBV4-3 to TRBJ2-3; no clear D gene. Germline V gene lookup returns CDR1 LGHNA and CDR2 YSLEER. Trimming cost V 1 base and J 2 bases, with 4 bases left between them. The CDR3 loop spans 13 amino acids.